This TCR beta chain is from a study of blood T cell repertoires in COVID-19. Study-wide context: Both acute and convalescent COVID-19 samples were obtained from the United States, Italy and Spain. T cells, B-cell-depleted T cells, or PBMCs supplied cDNA or gDNA.

Here immunoSEQ multiplex PCR was the method, and the copy in TCRdb shows in-frame clones only, minus some. In the table there are roughly 150,000 clones, approximately 79% of which are singletons. The CDR3 extends over 15 amino acids. V was cut by 1 base and J by 4 bases, with 14 bases left in between. Germline CDR1 is GTSNPN and CDR2 is SVGIG (reference sequence). This sequence was found in a woman in her fifties or sixties with COVID-19, enrolled during active disease. This chain links TRBV30 with TRBJ1-5; D is ambiguous. What was sequenced was peripheral blood. The CDR3 coding sequence is TGTGCCTGGAGTGGCCCTGGCAGCGCTAATCAGCCCCAGCATTTT. Protein: CAWSGPGSANQPQHF.